These 3 T cell receptor beta chains were sequenced from one sample in a study of STAT5B mutations in CD4+ large granular lymphocyte leukemia. The method was immunoSEQ multiplex PCR; TCRdb's version includes in-frame clones alone and lacks a portion of them. The profile shows tens of thousands of clones, roughly 76% of them singletons. The specimen was CD4+ T cells from blood buffy coats. All receptors come from a human donor in good health.

The J gene is TRBJ2-7, the V gene TRBV7-2; 9 nucleotides match TRBD2. CDR1 is SGHTA and CDR2 is FQGNSA in the germline V gene. Trimming cost V 2 bases and J 4 bases; bases outside gene matches: 6. This CDR3 region has 15 residues. CDR3 DNA: TGTGCCAGCAGCTTATTCGGTAGCGGGAGATACGAGCAGTACTTC. It is translated as CASSLFGSGRYEQYF.

This chain links TRBV7-2 with TRBJ2-7; TRBD2 matches 7 bases. The CDR3 totals 16 residues. After removal of 0 bases from V and 3 bases from J, the junction contained 8 bases not matched to a gene. Germline V gene sequence: CDR1 SGHTA, CDR2 FQGNSA. The CDR3 region is CASSLASGETHYEQYF. The CDR3 nucleotides read TGTGCCAGCAGCTTAGCGAGCGGGGAAACCCACTACGAGCAGTACTTC.

J is TRBJ2-1 and V is TRBV10-3; TRBD2 matches at 8 bases. This CDR3 contains 15 residues. CDR1 and CDR2 from the germline V gene are ENHRY and SYGVKD. V shed 4 bases and J 10 bases; nucleotides not matched to a gene: 12. CDR3 nucleotides: TGTGCCATCAGTGGGTCCTCAGCGGGAGCTGCCGAGCAGTTCTTC. It specifies CAISGSSAGAAEQFF.